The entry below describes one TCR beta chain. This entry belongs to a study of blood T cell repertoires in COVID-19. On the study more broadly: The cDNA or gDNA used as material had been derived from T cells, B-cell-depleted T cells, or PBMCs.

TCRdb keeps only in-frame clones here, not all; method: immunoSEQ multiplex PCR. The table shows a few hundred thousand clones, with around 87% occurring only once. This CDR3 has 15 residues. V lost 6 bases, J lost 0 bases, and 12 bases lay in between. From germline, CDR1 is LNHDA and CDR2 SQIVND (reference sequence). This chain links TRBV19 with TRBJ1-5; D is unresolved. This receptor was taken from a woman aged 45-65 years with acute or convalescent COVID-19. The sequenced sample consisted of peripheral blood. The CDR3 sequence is CASSSDTLSNQPQHF. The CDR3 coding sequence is TGTGCCAGTAGCTCAGACACCCTTAGCAATCAGCCCCAGCATTTT.